Each of the 19 T cell receptor beta chains below was sequenced from the same sample in a study of graft-versus-host responses after intestinal transplantation. No antigens are known for them. Clones were sequenced by immunoSEQ multiplex PCR, and TCRdb holds only the in-frame ones, with some missing. This table has 60,000 to 90,000 clones, roughly 91% appearing once. This material consisted of unstimulated CD8+ T cells sorted from spleen or lymph node cells, taken before intestinal transplant. Every receptor here comes from a human donor who received an intestinal transplant.

The CDR3 DNA sequence: TGCGCCAGCAGTGACCTCGGGACAGGCCAAGAGACCCAGTACTTC. It yields the protein CASSDLGTGQETQYF. The chain carries TRBV10-2 and TRBJ2-5, with 8 bases identical to TRBD1. J was trimmed by 1 base and V by 3 bases; bases with no gene match: 4. The CDR3 runs to 15 residues. Germline assignment: CDR1 WSHSY and CDR2 SAAADI.

The CDR3 spells CASSVGDSNEKLFF. The CDR3, as DNA: TGTGCCAGCAGCGTAGGGGACTCTAATGAAAAACTGTTTTTT. The rearrangement links TRBV9 to TRBJ1-4; tentatively, D is TRBD1 (5 bases). There are 14 residues in the CDR3. Trimming removed 0 bases from V and 3 bases from J, with 6 bases in between. Per germline, CDR1 SGDLS and CDR2 YYNGEE.

V usage is TRBV27 and J usage is TRBJ2-1, with 7 bases that match TRBD1. Per the germline V gene, CDR1 is MNHEY and CDR2 is SMNVEV (reference sequence). CDR3 length: 15 residues. V trimming: 6 bases; J trimming: 4 bases; junction bases outside the gene matches: 9. DNA of the CDR3: TGTGCCAGCAGCCATTCAGGGGGAGTGTACAATGAGCAGTTCTTC. It codes for CASSHSGGVYNEQFF.

This clone was found once. This rearrangement joins TRBV23-1 to TRBJ2-5; 7 nucleotides agree with TRBD1. TRBV23-1 belongs to the ORF category, with a function that is uncertain. The CDR3 is made up of 16 amino acids. The V and J ends lost 2 bases and 6 bases, in that order; junction bases with no gene match: 12. The CDR3 bases are TGCGCCAGCAGTCAAGGGGACAGCTGGCGGGCCCAGACCCAGTACTTC. It is translated as CASSQGDSWRAQTQYF.

The chain is built from TRBV5-1 and TRBJ1-5; D ambiguous. The CDR3 spans 16 residues. V shed 7 bases and J shed 0 bases, with 17 bases lying between them. The germline V gene encodes CDR1 SGHRS and CDR2 YFSETQ. CDR3: CASPALHLYSNQPQHF. In DNA form, the CDR3 reads TGCGCCAGCCCCGCTCTCCATCTCTATAGCAATCAGCCCCAGCATTTT. The full variable domain, rest sourced from reference TRBV5-1 and TRBJ1-5, is KAGVTQTPRYLIKTRGQQVTLSCSPISGHRSVSWYQQTPGQGLQFLFEYFSETQRNKGNFPGRFSGRQFSNSRSEMNVSTLELGDSALYLCASPALHLYSNQPQHFGDGTRLSIL.

This clone was seen once. The CDR3 here is CASSPSGVDEQFF. CDR3 DNA sequence: TGTGCCAGCAGCCCCTCAGGCGTTGATGAGCAGTTCTTC. The rearrangement uses TRBV7-3 and TRBJ2-1; D remains ambiguous. Trimming took off 5 bases at V and 8 bases at J, with 13 bases between the two ends. Germline CDR1 is SGHTA and CDR2 is FQGTGA. This CDR3 spans 13 amino acids.

This chain joins TRBV12-5 and TRBJ1-2; D gene uncertain. Germline V gene lookup returns CDR1 LGHNT and CDR2 FRNRAP. Trimming shortened V by 7 bases and J by 6 bases, and 15 bases separated the two germline ends. This CDR3 region has 13 residues. CDR3 in DNA: TGTGCTAGTGCCGGAGGCCTCTTCGATGGCTACACCTTC. It translates to CASAGGLFDGYTF. Drawing the rest from reference TRBV12-5 and TRBJ1-2, the complete variable domain is DARVTQTPRHKVTEMGQEVTMRCQPILGHNTVFWYRQTMMQGLELLAYFRNRAPLDDSGMPKDRFSAEMPDATLATLKIQPSEPRDSAVYFCASAGGLFDGYTFGSGTRLTVV.

This clone is a singleton in its sample. The rearrangement links TRBV27 to TRBJ2-5; 8 bases line up with TRBD2. This CDR3 region has 16 residues. Germline trimming cut 1 base from V and 1 base from J; bases unmatched to any gene: 5. The germline V gene has CDR1 MNHEY and CDR2 SMNVEV (reference sequence). Written as DNA, the CDR3 is TGTGCCAGCAGTTTATTGAGCGGGGGCTCCCAAGAGACCCAGTACTTC. Translated, it gives CASSLLSGGSQETQYF.

The genes are TRBV2 and TRBJ1-6; D is unclear. The V gene's germline CDR1 is SNHLY and CDR2 FYNNEI. The CDR3 extends over 16 amino acids. The ends were cut back, 3 bases at V and 0 bases at J, with 9 bases in the middle. This CDR3 is CASSDLPSSYNSPLHF. CDR3 DNA: TGTGCCAGCAGTGATTTACCTAGCTCCTATAATTCACCCCTCCACTTT.

The chain couples TRBV6-6 to TRBJ2-1, with D maybe TRBD2 (5 bases). In germline, CDR1 is MNHNY, CDR2 SVGAGI (reference sequence). V was clipped by 6 bases and J by 8 bases, with 14 bases between them. The CDR3 totals 13 residues. This chain's CDR3 is CASSLRGQDEQFF. The CDR3 DNA reads as TGTGCCAGCAGCCTCCGGGGTCAGGATGAGCAGTTCTTC.

The chain employs TRBV19 and TRBJ1-6; no clear D gene. Looked up from germline, CDR1 is LNHDA and CDR2 is SQIVND (reference sequence). This CDR3 is 14 amino acids long. The V end lost 7 bases, the J end lost 10 bases, and 17 bases lay between the germline ends. The CDR3 is CASKGVQFGSPLHF. As DNA, the CDR3 is TGTGCCAGTAAGGGAGTCCAGTTTGGCTCACCCCTCCACTTT.

The CDR3: CASSLKGSGYGYTF. As DNA, the CDR3 is TGTGCCAGCAGTTTAAAGGGGTCCGGATATGGCTACACCTTC. The V and J genes are TRBV27 and TRBJ1-2; D is possibly TRBD1 (5 bases). V was shortened by 2 bases and J by 5 bases, with 12 bases between the two germline ends. The CDR3 runs 14 residues. Germline V gene lookup returns CDR1 MNHEY and CDR2 SMNVEV (reference sequence).

The chain uses TRBV2 and TRBJ2-5; no reliable D call. The J call is doubtful: the DNA matches TRBJ2-7 better. Germline V gene sequence: CDR1 SNHLY, CDR2 FYNNEI. This CDR3 has 11 residues. CDR3 region: CASSDSYEQYF. In DNA form, the CDR3 reads TGTGCCAGCAGTGACTCCTACGAGCAGTACTTC.

This clone was counted between two and nine times. CDR3 protein: CASSPGVAGDGTDTQYF. As DNA, the CDR3 is TGTGCCAGCAGCCCCGGGGTAGCGGGGGACGGCACAGATACGCAGTATTTT. The chain recombines TRBV7-3 with TRBJ2-3, with TRBD2 matching over 9 bases. V trimming: 5 bases; J trimming: 1 base; junction bases outside the gene matches: 10. The CDR3 covers 17 residues. Germline CDR1 is SGHTA and CDR2 is FQGTGA.

The chain links TRBV9 to TRBJ2-1, with 10 nucleotides matching TRBD2. There are 14 residues in the CDR3. Unmatched junction bases numbered 11, after V lost 8 bases and J lost 9 bases. The germline V gene has CDR1 SGDLS and CDR2 YYNGEE. The DNA of the CDR3 is TGTGCCAGTGGCCGCAGCGGGGGGGCCGGTGAGCAGTTCTTC. Translation: CASGRSGGAGEQFF.

This clone has a handful of counts. The genes are TRBV10-2 and TRBJ1-2, with D possibly matching TRBD1 (6 bases). V lost 9 bases and J 8 bases, leaving 19 bases between the germline ends. This CDR3 contains 13 residues. CDR1 is WSHSY, CDR2 SAAADI, per germline. The CDR3 loop reads CASSGTMTGGYTF. The CDR3 DNA sequence: TGCGCCAGTTCCGGGACAATGACTGGCGGCTACACCTTC.

The chain employs TRBV4-2 and TRBJ1-1, with D hard to call. The germline CDR1 and CDR2 sequences are LGHNA and YNFKEQ. The CDR3 totals 14 residues. The V end lost 0 bases, the J end lost 1 base, and 6 bases lay between the germline ends. The CDR3 loop is CASSQEGENTEAFF. In nucleotides, the CDR3 is TGTGCCAGCAGCCAAGAAGGAGAGAACACTGAAGCTTTCTTT.

The genes are TRBV7-2 and TRBJ2-7; maybe TRBD2 (6 bases). The CDR3 spans 13 residues. In germline, CDR1 is SGHTA, CDR2 FQGNSA. V lost 3 bases, J lost 4 bases, and 10 bases lay in between. CDR3 region: CASSFGAGYEQYF. Here the CDR3 DNA reads TGTGCCAGCAGCTTTGGGGCGGGGTACGAGCAGTACTTC. Drawing the rest from reference TRBV7-2 and TRBJ2-7, the complete variable domain is GAGVSQSPSNKVTEKGKDVELRCDPISGHTALYWYRQSLGQGLEFLIYFQGNSAPDKSGLPSDRFSAERTGGSVSTLTIQRTQQEDSAVYLCASSFGAGYEQYFGPGTRLTVT.

This chain uses TRBV12-5 with TRBJ2-7; no definite D call. The CDR3 runs to 12 residues. V lost 7 bases, J lost 3 bases, and 10 bases lay in between. CDR1 is LGHNT and CDR2 is FRNRAP in the germline V gene. The CDR3 loop reads CASAHGSYEQYF. CDR3 DNA sequence: TGTGCTAGTGCTCATGGTAGCTACGAGCAGTACTTC. Looking up the rest from reference TRBV12-5 and TRBJ2-7 gives the full variable domain: DARVTQTPRHKVTEMGQEVTMRCQPILGHNTVFWYRQTMMQGLELLAYFRNRAPLDDSGMPKDRFSAEMPDATLATLKIQPSEPRDSAVYFCASAHGSYEQYFGPGTRLTVT.